This is a list of T cell receptor beta chains from one sample in a study of shared clonotypes between healthy human individuals. Produced via immunoSEQ multiplex PCR; TCRdb's table is partial and in-frame only. The sample carries fewer than 600,000 clones, about four fifths recorded once. Input material: PBMCs. The origin of the receptors is a woman aged 40-49 years in good health. Some clones in this sample may be carry-over from other donors' samples. The conserved cysteine and the conserved F or W are not part of the CDR3 here. Each record gives: V gene, CDR3 protein.

TRBV27 | ATSVGTGPEKLF
TRBV5-1 | ASSFDGTSGETQY
TRBV28 | ASSLSPRWNTGELF
TRBV2 | ASSEQGAAQY
TRBV29-1 | SVQLAGSYEQY
TRBV5-6 | ASSRTGFGNTIY
TRBV6-1 | ASTSGTGSYGYT
TRBV11-2 | ASSESLGNTIY
TRBV5-1 | ASSSRQGARQGNEKLF
TRBV19 | ASAPQGNTEAF